This T cell receptor (beta chain) was recovered during a study of T cells in Graves' hyperthyroidism and ophthalmopathy. Trimming left V 1 base short and J 0 bases short, with 10 bases between. This CDR3 has 16 amino acids. The source material, RNA transcripts, was used to amplify TCR beta CDR3 regions. HTBI primers were the set used in a first-round RT-PCR of the TCR CDR3. MiXCR was run by TCRdb on the multiplex PCR reads, yielding one entry per CDR3 protein. The data show around 380,000 distinct CDR3 sequences, with about 14% seen just once and about a fifth held by the top ten. This clonotype came up many times.

The V call is TRBV12-3 or TRBV12-4, the J call TRBJ1-5, with D perhaps TRBD1 (6 bases). The receptor was derived from a man aged 30 to 45 with Graves' hyperthyroidism that later progressed to Graves' ophthalmopathy. The sample taken for sequencing was blood. The CDR3 DNA reads TGTGCCAGCAGTTTAGGAGACAGGTATAGCAATCAGCCCCAGCATTTT. Protein sequence: CASSLGDRYSNQPQHF.